The 25 T cell receptor beta chains reported below all come from one sample, sequenced in a study of T cell changes during pregnancy in multiple sclerosis (dated by TCRdb to between 2018 and 2021). Library preparation employed the immunoSEQ multiplex PCR assay. TCRdb stores this immuneACCESS table with in-frame sequences only. Part of the clones is absent; in the studies checked, under half of the shortfall reflects unresolved V genes, and no reason is known for the rest. This sample comprises roughly 83,000 clones, roughly nine tenths of them detected only once. The ten largest clones take up approximately 3.3% of the sample. Sample: PBMCs, taken in the first trimester of pregnancy. The source of these receptors is a female donor in good health, serving as a control in a pregnancy study. Some clones in this sample may be carry-over from other donors' samples.

The genes are TRBV9 and TRBJ1-2, with D unclear. V was cut by 4 bases and J by 3 bases, with 10 bases left in between. Germline V gene lookup returns CDR1 SGDLS and CDR2 YYNGEE. The length of the CDR3 is 13 residues. DNA of the CDR3: TGTGCCAGCAGCCCCTGGACTGACTATGGCTACACCTTC. It yields the protein CASSPWTDYGYTF.

V and J are TRBV7-9 and TRBJ1-4, with 8 bases matching TRBD1. The ends lost 5 bases at V and 7 bases at J; junction bases unmatched: 9. Germline V gene sequence: CDR1 SEHNR, CDR2 FQNEAQ (reference sequence). CDR3 length: 15 residues. CDR3: CASSLKRTGSEKLFF. The CDR3 DNA sequence: TGTGCCAGCAGCCTAAAGAGGACAGGGTCTGAAAAACTGTTTTTT. Full variable domain (missing parts from reference TRBV7-9 and TRBJ1-4): DTGVSQNPRHKITKRGQNVTFRCDPISEHNRLYWYRQTLGQGPEFLTYFQNEAQLEKSRLLSDRFSAERPKGSFSTLEIQRTEQGDSAMYLCASSLKRTGSEKLFFGSGTQLSVL.

This clone was found a few times. The chain joins TRBV7-9 to TRBJ1-2; D is perhaps TRBD1 (5 bases). Trimming removed 6 bases from V and 8 bases from J, with 19 bases in between. The CDR3 consists of 14 residues. Germline V CDR1 and CDR2: SEHNR, FQNEAQ (reference sequence). CDR3 nucleotides: TGTGCCAGCAGTTTTGCGGGGCCTTCGGTAGGCTACACCTTC. Residues: CASSFAGPSVGYTF.

This chain joins TRBV4-1 and TRBJ2-1; no firm D call. This CDR3 comprises 15 residues. V lost 1 base and J 0 bases, leaving 7 bases between the germline ends. The germline gives CDR1 MGHRA, CDR2 YSYEKL. CDR3 sequence reads: CASSQGGSSYNEQFF. CDR3 nucleotides: TGCGCCAGCAGCCAAGGCGGTAGCTCCTACAATGAGCAGTTCTTC.

This chain uses TRBV15 with TRBJ1-3; possibly TRBD1 for D (6 bases). Trimming stripped 0 bases from V and 4 bases from J, with 10 bases between. From germline, CDR1 is LNHNV and CDR2 YYDKDF (reference sequence). CDR3 length: 15 residues. The CDR3: CATSRDWQGGNTIYF. The CDR3 DNA follows: TGTGCCACCAGCAGAGATTGGCAGGGGGGAAACACCATATATTTT.

The chain joins TRBV4-3 to TRBJ2-1, with TRBD2 matching 13 bases. There are 18 residues in the CDR3. The trim removed 5 bases at V and 6 bases at J, leaving 13 bases unmatched. From germline, CDR1 is LGHNA and CDR2 YSLEER. Written as DNA, the CDR3 is TGCGCCAGCAGCGAAACTAGCGGGAGGGCAAGAGGAGGCAATGAGCAGTTCTTC. This codes for CASSETSGRARGGNEQFF.

The chain carries TRBV5-1 and TRBJ2-7; 11 bases agree with TRBD2. The J segment lost 2 bases and the V segment lost 6 bases, leaving 7 bases of the junction unmatched. Germline CDR1 SGHRS, CDR2 YFSETQ. This CDR3 is built from 15 residues. CDR3 in amino acids: CASTLAGGGAYEQYF. The CDR3 DNA sequence: TGCGCCAGCACTCTAGCGGGAGGCGGGGCCTACGAGCAGTACTTC.

The chain is built from TRBV4-1 and TRBJ2-1; 8 positions match TRBD2. CDR1 and CDR2 from the germline V gene are MGHRA and YSYEKL. V dropped 1 base and J dropped 8; count of bases not matched to a gene: 7. The CDR3 extends over 15 amino acids. The DNA for the CDR3 is TGCGCCAGCAGCCAAGTGGCGGGGGGACTAGATGAGCAGTTCTTC. Protein sequence: CASSQVAGGLDEQFF.

The V call is TRBV4-2, the J call TRBJ1-1; tentative D call: TRBD1 (5 bases). Per the germline V gene, CDR1 is LGHNA and CDR2 is YNFKEQ. The CDR3 totals 15 residues. With 5 bases removed from V and 4 bases from J, the gap between germline ends came to 17 bases. In nucleotides, the CDR3 is TGTGCCAGCAGCGGACCTTTGGAGGGGATCACTGAAGCTTTCTTT. This codes for CASSGPLEGITEAFF.

This sequence joins TRBV5-4 and TRBJ2-5, with 9 nucleotides matching TRBD2. From germline, CDR1 is SGHNT and CDR2 YYREEE (reference sequence). Trimming took 4 bases from V and 0 from J; bases not matched to a gene: 4. This CDR3 has 15 residues. The CDR3 protein is CASSPTSGYQETQYF. The DNA for the CDR3 is TGTGCCAGCAGCCCGACTAGCGGTTACCAAGAGACCCAGTACTTC.

The gene calls are TRBV9 and TRBJ2-3; TRBD2 matches 10 bases. This CDR3 has 16 amino acids. Trimming took 0 bases from V and 9 from J; bases not matched to a gene: 10. Per the germline V gene, CDR1 is SGDLS and CDR2 is YYNGEE. CDR3 DNA sequence: TGTGCCAGCAGCGTAGATCCTAGCGGGAGTTTCGGGACGCAGTATTTT. It codes for CASSVDPSGSFGTQYF.

The chain has TRBV19 and TRBJ2-7; 7 nucleotides agree with TRBD1. This CDR3 region has 13 residues. V trimming: 5 bases; J trimming: 2 bases; junction bases outside the gene matches: 3. Germline loops: CDR1 LNHDA, CDR2 SQIVND (reference sequence). CDR3 bases: TGTGCCAGTAGTGCACAGGGGACCTACGAGCAGTACTTC. It codes for CASSAQGTYEQYF. The whole variable domain, remainder taken from reference TRBV19 and TRBJ2-7, is DGGITQSPKYLFRKEGQNVTLSCEQNLNHDAMYWYRQDPGQGLRLIYYSQIVNDFQKGDIAEGYSVSREKKESFPLTVTSAQKNPTAFYLCASSAQGTYEQYFGPGTRLTVT.

The chain links TRBV29-1 to TRBJ2-2; D gene ambiguous. CDR1 SQVTM and CDR2 ANQGSEA come from the germline V gene. This CDR3 region has 13 residues. Between the trimmed V and J ends, which lost 3 bases and 6 bases, there was a span of 11 bases. The CDR3 reads CSVERQSAGELFF. The CDR3 region has the DNA TGCAGCGTTGAGAGGCAGTCGGCCGGGGAGCTGTTTTTT.

This clone was seen a single time. J is TRBJ2-5 and V is TRBV25-1; the match to TRBD1 covers 7 bases. Germline V gene lookup returns CDR1 MGHDK and CDR2 SYGVNS. With 3 bases clipped from V and 5 bases from J, the junction kept 3 bases outside the gene matches. The CDR3 is 13 residues long. CDR3 protein: CASSDWGQETQYF. In DNA, the CDR3 is TGTGCCAGCAGTGACTGGGGACAGGAGACCCAGTACTTC.

The genes are TRBV4-1 and TRBJ2-3, with 12 nucleotides matching TRBD2. The length of the CDR3 is 18 residues. Germline loops: CDR1 MGHRA, CDR2 YSYEKL. Trimming took 1 base from V and 0 from J; bases not matched to a gene: 5. The DNA of the CDR3 is TGCGCCAGCAGCCAAGGAGGACTAGCGGGACCGAGCACAGATACGCAGTATTTT. Translation: CASSQGGLAGPSTDTQYF.

The rearrangement uses TRBV6-1 and TRBJ2-5, with a possible D match to TRBD1 (7 bases). The CDR3 is made up of 14 amino acids. Germline values: CDR1 MNHNS, CDR2 SASEGT. V lost 10 bases to trimming and J lost 5 bases, with 20 bases between them. This chain's CDR3 is CATLPRGVRETQYF. The CDR3 nucleotides are TGTGCCACCCTGCCCAGGGGGGTACGCGAGACCCAGTACTTC.

This chain links TRBV6-5 with TRBJ1-2; 7 bases line up with TRBD1. The CDR3 length is 16 residues. Germline V gene sequence: CDR1 MNHEY, CDR2 SVGAGI. J was trimmed by 4 bases and V by 4 bases; bases with no gene match: 12. This CDR3 reads CASSSYTGDSAYGYTF. The DNA for the CDR3 is TGTGCCAGCAGTTCTTACACAGGGGATTCGGCCTATGGCTACACCTTC.

This clone has just one count. The J gene is TRBJ2-7, the V gene TRBV7-8; D is possibly TRBD2 (5 bases). V was trimmed by 5 bases and J by 3 bases, leaving 11 bases between them. This CDR3 is built from 13 residues. Germline V gene lookup returns CDR1 SGHVS and CDR2 FQNEAQ. In DNA, the CDR3 is TGTGCCAGCAGCCGAGGGCCTCTCTACGAGCAGTACTTC. This translates into CASSRGPLYEQYF.

This chain uses TRBV28 with TRBJ1-2, with D tentatively TRBD1 (5 bases). The length of the CDR3 is 14 residues. Trimming shortened V by 7 bases and J by 2 bases, and 14 bases separated the two germline ends. Germline V CDR1 and CDR2: MDHEN, SYDVKM. CDR3 DNA sequence: TGTGCCAGCACCACGCAACAGGTCAACTATGGCTACACCTTC. Its protein product is CASTTQQVNYGYTF.

In this sample, this clone turned up once. The junction differs from germline at one of its ends, possibly a read error. The rearrangement links TRBV6-1 to TRBJ2-7, with 7 bases that match TRBD1. The CDR3 totals 15 residues. Germline V CDR1 and CDR2: MNHNS, SASEGT. The CDR3 protein is CASSEGDRTTYEQYF. CDR3 DNA sequence: TGTGCCAGCAGCGAAGGGGACAGAACTACCTACGAGCAGTACTTC.

This clone was found once. CDR3 sequence: CAIGGTANNEQFF. CDR3 DNA sequence: TGTGCGATTGGGGGGACAGCCAACAATGAGCAGTTCTTC. The J gene is TRBJ2-1, the V gene TRBV10-3; maybe TRBD1 (7 bases). CDR1 and CDR2 from the germline V gene are ENHRY and SYGVKD. The CDR3 is 13 amino acids.

This sequence joins TRBV27 and TRBJ2-7; 9 nucleotides agree with TRBD2. Per germline, CDR1 MNHEY and CDR2 SMNVEV (reference sequence). This CDR3 region has 15 residues. V shed 2 bases and J 7 bases; nucleotides not matched to a gene: 9. The CDR3 nucleotides read TGTGCCAGCAGTTTAGGAGTAGCGGGGGATAGGGAGCAGTACTTC. Translated: CASSLGVAGDREQYF.

This sequence joins TRBV19 and TRBJ1-5; 8 bases align to TRBD1. V gave up 3 bases and J gave up 6 bases; unmatched junction bases: 10. Germline V lookup: CDR1 LNHDA, CDR2 SQIVND (reference sequence). The CDR3 consists of 16 residues. DNA of the CDR3: TGTGCCAGTAGTATGGAGGACAGGGTTTGGAGTCAGCCCCAGCATTTT. Its translation is CASSMEDRVWSQPQHF.

The chain employs TRBV4-1 and TRBJ1-1, with 9 bases fitting TRBD1. Germline CDR1 is MGHRA and CDR2 is YSYEKL. V gave up 2 bases and J gave up 1 base; unmatched junction bases: 2. The CDR3 is made up of 15 amino acids. The CDR3 here is CASSQRQGGNTEAFF. The CDR3 DNA reads as TGCGCCAGCAGCCAACGACAGGGGGGGAACACTGAAGCTTTCTTT.

The chain has TRBV19 and TRBJ2-7, with TRBD1 matching 10 bases. The CDR3 loop spans 14 amino acids. V gave up 4 bases and J gave up 7 bases; unmatched junction bases: 7. The germline CDR1 and CDR2 sequences are LNHDA and SQIVND (reference sequence). The CDR3 loop is CASSNRDRGLEQYF. For the CDR3, the DNA is TGTGCCAGTAGTAACCGGGACAGGGGTTTGGAGCAGTACTTC.